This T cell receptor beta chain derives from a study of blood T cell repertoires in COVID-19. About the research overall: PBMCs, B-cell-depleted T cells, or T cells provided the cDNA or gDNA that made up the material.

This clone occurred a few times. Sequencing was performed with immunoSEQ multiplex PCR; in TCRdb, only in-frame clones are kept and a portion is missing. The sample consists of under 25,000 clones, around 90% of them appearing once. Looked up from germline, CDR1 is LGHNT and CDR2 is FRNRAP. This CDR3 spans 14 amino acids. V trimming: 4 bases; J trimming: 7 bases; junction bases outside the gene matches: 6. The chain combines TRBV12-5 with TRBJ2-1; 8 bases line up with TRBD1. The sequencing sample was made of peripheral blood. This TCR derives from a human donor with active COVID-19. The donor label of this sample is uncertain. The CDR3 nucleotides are TGTGCTAGTGGTTCATCAGGGGGCTGGAATGAGCAGTTCTTC. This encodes CASGSSGGWNEQFF.